This T cell receptor beta chain was documented in a study of blood T cell repertoires in COVID-19. The overall study: The analysed material was cDNA or gDNA that came from T cells, B-cell-depleted T cells, or PBMCs.

Authors' analysis steps: Estimation of nucleated cell counts was performed using reference gene primer amplification. The assay was immunoSEQ multiplex PCR, and TCRdb's table has in-frame clones only and misses some. V and J calls and clone size are copied from that table; D and trimming were computed from the DNA. The sample has 180,000 or so clones, approximately 85% seen once. Germline V CDR1 and CDR2: MNHEY, SVGAGI. V shed 4 bases and J 4 bases; nucleotides not matched to a gene: 9. The CDR3 has 16 residues. What was sequenced was peripheral blood. The chain employs TRBV6-5 and TRBJ1-3; 8 bases align to TRBD1. The clonotype originates from a woman over 75 with acute or convalescent COVID-19. The CDR3 region is CASSSVSTGDGNTIYF. CDR3 DNA: TGTGCCAGCAGTTCCGTCTCGACAGGGGACGGAAACACCATATATTTT.